This TCR beta chain was profiled in a study of T cells in tuberculosis. In the study overall: The T cells targeted glucose monomycolate, a mycobacterial lipid, via CD1B.

Clones were sequenced by immunoSEQ multiplex PCR, and TCRdb holds only the in-frame ones, with some missing. The table records roughly 60,000 clones, approximately 81% of them present only once. CDR3 length equals 16 residues. Germline CDR1 is SGHRS and CDR2 is YFSETQ. After removal of 0 bases from V and 3 bases from J, the junction contained 6 bases not matched to a gene. Thawed, overnight-rested PBMC were stained with GMM-loaded CD1B tetramer, viability dye and anti-CD3, then sorted. The CD1B tetramers carried C32 glucose monomycolate purified from Rhodococcus equi. The clonotype was recovered from an adult woman with latent tuberculosis. Sequenced input: CD1b-GMM tetramer-negative cells sorted from PBMCs. V gene TRBV5-1 combines with J gene TRBJ2-3; 8 nucleotides agree with TRBD2. In DNA, the CDR3 is TGCGCCAGCAGCTTGGCCGCGGGAGGAGGTACAGATACGCAGTATTTT. Translating it yields CASSLAAGGGTDTQYF.